The clone carrying this TCR beta chain was seen a single time. With autoimmune disease history or systemic immunosuppression, patients were excluded. Blood draws occurred at baseline, cycle 4 day 1, and cycle 7 day 1. The data were obtained in a study of OX40 agonist ivuxolimab in advanced cancers. Study background: Aged roughly 20 to 85 with a mean of about 60 years, they were roughly 83% male.

Trimming cost V 0 bases and J 0 bases; bases outside gene matches: 18. Germline-derived CDR1 and CDR2 are SGDLS and YYNGEE. The CDR3 totals 22 residues. TCRdb's table, derived via immunoSEQ multiplex PCR, lists solely in-frame clones and lacks some. The sample holds about 83,000 clones, around 84% seen once. The TCR originated in an adult with an advanced solid tumor such as melanoma, head and neck, liver or kidney cancer. The chain recombines TRBV9 with TRBJ2-3; 11 nucleotides line up with TRBD1. The source was CD4+ or CD8+ T cells sorted from blood, collected in a trial of the OX40 agonist ivuxolimab. The CDR3 region has the DNA TGTGCCAGCAGCGTAGAGGGGATGAGTCGAGTGGACAGGGGGCGTAGCACAGATACGCAGTATTTT. Residues: CASSVEGMSRVDRGRSTDTQYF.